Listed here are 15 T cell receptor beta chains from one sample, sequenced in a study of CD8 T cells in ankylosing spondylitis. Notes on the study in general: There was a TCR beta motif, made of several highly homologous variants, that appeared characteristic of ankylosing spondylitis blood.

MiXCR, run by TCRdb on the 5' RACE reads, gives a single entry per CDR3 protein. This table has fewer than 750,000 distinct CDR3 sequences, roughly 19% appearing once. Their target antigens are unknown. Sequencing was done on a sample of blood, either unsorted or a sorted T cell fraction (not recorded which). These receptors came from a male donor with ankylosing spondylitis.

V gene TRBV28 combines with J gene TRBJ2-1; 9 nucleotides line up with TRBD1. The germline CDR1 and CDR2 sequences are MDHEN and SYDVKM. The CDR3 runs to 16 residues. The V segment lost 4 bases and the J segment 1 base; nucleotides outside the gene matches: 5. The CDR3 nucleotides are TGTGCCAGCAGTTCCCCCGGGACAGGGTCCTACAATGAGCAGTTCTTC. Translated, it gives CASSSPGTGSYNEQFF.

The rearrangement joins TRBV28 to TRBJ2-5, with 11 bases fitting TRBD2. The ends lost 8 bases at V and 5 bases at J; junction bases unmatched: 7. There are 14 residues in the CDR3. CDR1 and CDR2 (germline): MDHEN, SYDVKM. CDR3 region: CASASGRIGETQYF. DNA for the CDR3: TGTGCCAGCGCTAGCGGGAGGATCGGGGAGACCCAGTACTTC.

This clonotype was counted a few times. The V gene is TRBV5-5, the J gene TRBJ1-1; the D gene is possibly TRBD1 (5 bases). V lost 4 bases and J 0 bases, leaving 13 bases between the germline ends. The CDR3 has 15 residues. The V gene's germline CDR1 is SGHKS and CDR2 YYEKEE (reference sequence). In DNA form, the CDR3 reads TGTGCCAGCAGCGAACGCGGGACCATGAACACTGAAGCTTTCTTT. This gives the protein CASSERGTMNTEAFF.

This clonotype appeared a few times. J is TRBJ2-4 and V is TRBV4-1, with TRBD2 matching over 10 bases. The junction had 11 bases not matched to a gene; V was cut back by 0 bases and J by 0 bases. CDR3 length: 20 residues. The V gene's germline CDR1 is MGHRA and CDR2 YSYEKL. This chain's CDR3 is CASSQDIGLAEGLAKNIQYF. The CDR3 nucleotides read TGCGCCAGCAGCCAAGATATTGGACTAGCGGAGGGCCTAGCCAAAAACATTCAGTACTTC.

This clonotype was recorded a few times. The chain recombines TRBV2 with TRBJ2-1; possible D gene TRBD1, 6 bases. The CDR3 has 16 amino acids. Germline CDR1 is SNHLY and CDR2 is FYNNEI. V was clipped by 6 bases and J by 2 bases, with 17 bases between them. The CDR3 loop is CASRFSRGITYNEQFF. In DNA, the CDR3 is TGTGCCAGCAGATTTTCCAGGGGAATCACCTACAATGAGCAGTTCTTC.

This sequence joins TRBV5-1 and TRBJ1-1, with D possibly TRBD1 on 5 matching bases. V lost 0 bases and J lost 3, with 12 bases in between. The CDR3 consists of 15 residues. Germline CDR1 SGHRS, CDR2 YFSETQ. Here the CDR3 DNA reads TGCGCCAGCAGCTTGGTAGGGGCGGGGGACACTGAAGCTTTCTTT. Protein: CASSLVGAGDTEAFF. Based on the CDR3 plus reference TRBV5-1 and TRBJ1-1, the full variable domain is KAGVTQTPRYLIKTRGQQVTLSCSPISGHRSVSWYQQTPGQGLQFLFEYFSETQRNKGNFPGRFSGRQFSNSRSEMNVSTLELGDSALYLCASSLVGAGDTEAFFGQGTRLTVV.

The rearrangement joins TRBV5-1 to TRBJ2-5; D remains unclear. CDR1 and CDR2 (germline): SGHRS, YFSETQ. This CDR3 is 14 amino acids long. V was clipped by 2 bases and J by 2 bases, with 10 bases between them. The CDR3 here is CASSFQVSQETQYF. The CDR3, as DNA: TGCGCCAGCAGCTTTCAAGTCTCACAAGAGACCCAGTACTTC.

The chain is built from TRBV3-1 and TRBJ1-6, with 11 bases that match TRBD1. Germline loops: CDR1 LGHDT, CDR2 YNNKEL (reference sequence). The CDR3 consists of 15 residues. J was trimmed by 10 bases and V by 3 bases; bases with no gene match: 5. The CDR3 DNA sequence: TGTGCCAGCAGCCAGGGACAGGGGGAGCGGTCACCCCTCCACTTT. It yields the protein CASSQGQGERSPLHF.

In its sample, this clonotype was seen many times. The CDR3 sequence is CASSLGQGLEQYF. DNA for the CDR3: TGCGCCAGCAGCCTGGGACAGGGGCTCGAGCAGTACTTC. This rearrangement joins TRBV5-1 to TRBJ2-7, with 10 bases fitting TRBD1. In germline, CDR1 is SGHRS, CDR2 YFSETQ. This CDR3 comprises 13 residues. J lost 6 bases, V lost 4 bases, and 4 bases had no gene match.

This clonotype has just a few counts. V and J are TRBV27 and TRBJ1-6, with D uncertain. CDR1 and CDR2 (germline): MNHEY, SMNVEV (reference sequence). V lost 5 bases, J lost 4 bases, and 6 bases lay in between. The CDR3 consists of 13 residues. The CDR3 loop is CASSPLYNSPLHF. The CDR3 region has the DNA TGTGCCAGCAGTCCCCTTTATAATTCACCCCTCCACTTT.

The rearrangement uses TRBV5-5 and TRBJ2-1; TRBD2 aligns across 8 bases. Germline V CDR1 and CDR2: SGHKS, YYEKEE (reference sequence). J gave up 3 bases and V 2 bases, and 13 bases lay outside the gene matches. CDR3 length: 18 amino acids. The CDR3 region is CASSFFSGAGVVYNEQFF. The CDR3 nucleotides are TGTGCCAGCAGCTTTTTTTCGGGAGCGGGAGTGGTCTACAATGAGCAGTTCTTC.

There are many counts of this clonotype. The chain has TRBV12-3 or TRBV12-4 and TRBJ2-1; perhaps D is TRBD1 or TRBD2 (5 bases each). CDR3 length: 13 residues. The V end was cut by 6 bases, the J end by 8 bases, with 14 bases between. For the CDR3, the DNA is TGTGCCAGCAGCTGGACATTGGGGGATGAGCAGTTCTTC. Amino acid sequence: CASSWTLGDEQFF.

This clonotype was recorded a few times. The rearrangement links TRBV4-3 to TRBJ2-1, with a weak D call TRBD2 (5 bases). The CDR3 length is 13 residues. V dropped 0 bases and J dropped 6 bases, with 6 bases sitting between them. Germline V CDR1 and CDR2: LGHNA, YSLEER. CDR3 region: CASSQERGNEQFF. DNA of the CDR3: TGCGCCAGCAGCCAAGAACGGGGCAATGAGCAGTTCTTC.

A few counts support this clonotype. The genes are TRBV20-1 and TRBJ2-1; tentatively, D is TRBD1 (5 bases). Germline CDR1 reads DFQATT; CDR2 reads SNEGSKA (reference sequence). The CDR3 runs to 15 residues. Trimming shortened V by 3 bases and J by 7 bases, and 19 bases separated the two germline ends. CDR3 nucleotide sequence: TGCAGTGCTAGCAAATCGGCAGGGAAGGGAAATGAGCAGTTCTTC. The encoded protein is CSASKSAGKGNEQFF.

V is TRBV30 and J is TRBJ1-1; 11 bases match TRBD1. The CDR3 consists of 12 residues. Germline CDR1 reads GTSNPN; CDR2 reads SVGIG (reference sequence). V dropped 8 bases and J dropped 5; count of bases not matched to a gene: 4. CDR3 loop: CAMDRGQTEAFF. The CDR3 DNA reads TGTGCCATGGACAGGGGGCAAACTGAAGCTTTCTTT.